This T cell receptor (beta chain) was identified during a study of shared clonotypes between healthy human individuals. Study-wide findings and caveats: Among donors, sharing of clonotypes was expected to be affected by sequencing depth.

As regards this clone: As yet, its antigen is unknown. Other DNA variants within this sample encode the same CDR3.

It was about 190 ng DNA, approximately 30,000 T cell genomes, that sorted-subset replicate PCRs used. Assay: immunoSEQ multiplex PCR; the TCRdb copy retains only in-frame clones and omits some. The profile shows around 1.4 million clones, approximately 98.5% of them singletons. V was cut by 0 bases and J by 1 base, with 3 bases left in between. The length of the CDR3 is 13 residues. Germline CDR1 reads SGHAT; CDR2 reads FQNNGV. This clonotype was obtained from a man aged 25 to 45 in good health. V gene TRBV11-2 combines with J gene TRBJ2-5; D not certain. The sample consisted of naive CD4+ T cells sorted from blood. Subset reported: CD45RA+ positively selected. CDR3 loop: CASSLDPQETQYF. The CDR3 nucleotides are TGTGCCAGCAGCTTAGATCCCCAAGAGACCCAGTACTTC.